The 25 T cell receptor beta chains in this list originate from one sample, sequenced in a study of STAT3 mutations in large granular lymphocyte leukemia. The study, taken as a whole, reports: Every T-cell large granular lymphocyte leukemia patient had at least one immunodominant TCR beta clonotype.

These receptors' targets are unknown. The data were produced by immunoSEQ multiplex PCR, yet TCRdb's version contains in-frame clones alone and is incomplete. The table includes 35,000 to 50,000 clones, about three quarters detected once. The material sequenced was PBMCs. The receptors stem from a human donor with T large granular lymphocyte leukemia. Some clones in this sample may be carry-over from other donors' samples.

CDR3 sequence (DNA): TGTGCCAGCAGCCGTAGGGGGGCAGGGGTAGTCAGGAACACTGAAGCTTTCTTT. Its translation: CASSRRGAGVVRNTEAFF. This rearrangement joins TRBV28 to TRBJ1-1, with D perhaps matching TRBD1 (6 bases). The CDR3 loop spans 18 amino acids. Germline V gene data show CDR1 as MDHEN and CDR2 as SYDVKM. With 6 bases removed from V and 1 base from J, the gap between germline ends came to 24 bases.

The chain combines TRBV9 with TRBJ2-1; 9 positions match TRBD2. The CDR3 covers 15 residues. Germline V gene data show CDR1 as SGDLS and CDR2 as YYNGEE. V lost 6 bases and J lost 0; bases outside the gene matches: 4. The DNA for the CDR3 is TGTGCCAGCACGCCTAGCGGGGTCTCCTACAATGAGCAGTTCTTC. Its translation: CASTPSGVSYNEQFF.

In this sample, this clone turned up once. V gene TRBV28 combines with J gene TRBJ1-5, with D unclear. The CDR3 runs to 15 residues. CDR1 is MDHEN, CDR2 SYDVKM, per germline. The V end lost 8 bases, the J end lost 3 bases, and 17 bases lay between the germline ends. This chain's CDR3 is CASVVGPSFNQPQHF. The CDR3, as DNA: TGTGCCAGCGTGGTGGGCCCCAGCTTCAATCAGCCCCAGCATTTT.

The gene calls are TRBV29-1 and TRBJ2-5; possible D gene TRBD2, 6 bases. Germline lookup yields CDR1 SQVTM and CDR2 ANQGSEA. The CDR3 is made up of 16 amino acids. The CDR3 nucleotides read TGCACCGCTATACCGGAGGGACGTTTTGTCCAAGAGACCCAGTACTTC. Amino acid sequence: CTAIPEGRFVQETQYF.

This sequence joins TRBV6-5 and TRBJ1-5; TRBD1 is a possible D gene (5 bases). Trimming shortened V by 9 bases and J by 4 bases, and 13 bases separated the two germline ends. The CDR3 is 13 residues long. Germline CDR1 reads MNHEY; CDR2 reads SVGAGI. DNA of the CDR3: TGTGCCAGTGATCGACAGCCTAATCAGCCCCAGCATTTT. This sequence encodes CASDRQPNQPQHF.

This rearrangement joins TRBV19 to TRBJ2-7; 7 bases fit TRBD2. The V gene end was trimmed by 8 bases and the J gene end by 0 bases; junction bases not matched to a gene: 13. Germline-derived CDR1 and CDR2 are LNHDA and SQIVND (reference sequence). This CDR3 region has 16 residues. CDR3 DNA: TGTGCCAGTGGCCCCGGGGCAGGCGGGGGCTCCTACGAGCAGTACTTC. Encoded protein: CASGPGAGGGSYEQYF.

The chain couples TRBV7-2 to TRBJ2-2, with a possible D match to TRBD2 (5 bases). CDR3 length equals 15 residues. Trimming pared 4 bases from V and 5 bases from J, leaving 14 bases between. Germline V gene data show CDR1 as SGHTA and CDR2 as FQGNSA. This CDR3 reads CASSSVSTGTGELFF. CDR3 DNA: TGTGCCAGCAGCTCCGTTTCTACGGGAACCGGGGAGCTGTTTTTT.

The chain is built from TRBV6-6 and TRBJ2-5; D may be TRBD2 (7 bases). The CDR3 has 15 residues. Germline CDR1 and CDR2: MNHNY and SVGAGI (reference sequence). The V gene lost 0 bases and the J gene lost 5 bases, with 13 bases spanning the gap. In DNA form, the CDR3 reads TGTGCCAGCAGTTACTCAGGCGGGGGCGTGGAGACCCAGTACTTC. Translated: CASSYSGGGVETQYF.

The chain is built from TRBV18 and TRBJ1-4; D is unclear. The CDR3 sequence is 13 residues long. The germline V gene encodes CDR1 KGHSH and CDR2 LQKENI. V dropped 8 bases and J dropped 2 bases, with 9 bases sitting between them. CDR3 region: CASAGLTNEKLFF. The CDR3, as DNA: TGTGCCAGCGCGGGGTTGACTAATGAAAAACTGTTTTTT.

The CDR3 DNA is TGTGCCAGCAGTGTGTTGCCCCCGAACACTGAAGCTTTCTTT. Translating it yields CASSVLPPNTEAFF. The rearrangement links TRBV28 to TRBJ1-1, with no clear D. This CDR3 has 14 amino acids. V lost 5 bases and J 1 base, leaving 11 bases between the germline ends. CDR1 and CDR2 (germline): MDHEN, SYDVKM.

The chain recombines TRBV18 with TRBJ1-1, with a tentative D call TRBD1 (5 bases). The CDR3 covers 14 residues. CDR1 is KGHSH and CDR2 is LQKENI in the germline V gene. V was shortened by 6 bases and J by 1 base, with 12 bases between the two germline ends. The CDR3 sequence: CASSQWTQNTEAFF. The CDR3, as DNA: TGTGCCAGCTCCCAATGGACACAGAACACTGAAGCTTTCTTT. Complete variable domain (other parts from reference TRBV18 and TRBJ1-1): NAGVMQNPRHLVRRRGQEARLRCSPMKGHSHVYWYRQLPEEGLKFMVYLQKENIIDESGMPKERFSAEFPKEGPSILRIQQVVRGDSAAYFCASSQWTQNTEAFFGQGTRLTVV.

The chain has TRBV14 and TRBJ2-3; D is uncertain. This CDR3 is built from 11 residues. Trimming shortened V by 2 bases and J by 7 bases, and 4 bases separated the two germline ends. Germline CDR1 reads SGHDN; CDR2 reads FVKESK. The CDR3, as DNA: TGTGCCAGCAGCCAAACGAATACGCAGTATTTT. This sequence encodes CASSQTNTQYF.

This rearrangement joins TRBV11-2 to TRBJ1-2; D unclear. Looked up from germline, CDR1 is SGHAT and CDR2 is FQNNGV. Deletions cut 5 bases from V and 0 bases from J, with 10 bases between. This CDR3 comprises 14 residues. CDR3 nucleotide sequence: TGTGCCAGCAGCGGGCGGGAGACTAACTATGGCTACACCTTC. Protein product: CASSGRETNYGYTF.

The chain couples TRBV4-3 to TRBJ2-7; D is uncertain. This CDR3 spans 13 amino acids. CDR1 and CDR2 (germline): LGHNA, YSLEER. Trimming cost V 2 bases and J 5 bases, with 10 bases left between them. The DNA of the CDR3 is TGCGCCAGCAGCCAACTAATCGGACACGAGCAGTACTTC. Its translation is CASSQLIGHEQYF.

The rearrangement joins TRBV19 to TRBJ2-1; D gene ambiguous. Germline CDR1 and CDR2: LNHDA and SQIVND (reference sequence). V was trimmed by 10 bases and J by 6 bases, leaving 10 bases between them. CDR3 length equals 11 residues. The CDR3 is CATRLFNEQFF. CDR3 sequence (DNA): TGTGCCACTCGGTTGTTCAATGAGCAGTTCTTC.

This rearrangement joins TRBV29-1 to TRBJ1-1; tentative D call: TRBD1 (5 bases). Between the trimmed V and J ends, which lost 6 bases and 6 bases, there was a span of 20 bases. Germline lookup yields CDR1 SQVTM and CDR2 ANQGSEA. The CDR3 is 14 amino acids. The CDR3 DNA follows: TGCAGCGTCGCTACCGGGACCCAGTGGGCTGAAGCTTTCTTT. This codes for CSVATGTQWAEAFF.

This clone was found a few times. The rearrangement uses TRBV4-2 and TRBJ1-4; TRBD1 agrees at 9 bases. From germline, CDR1 is LGHNA and CDR2 YNFKEQ. Unmatched junction bases numbered 15, after V lost 0 bases and J lost 7 bases. The CDR3 is made up of 19 amino acids. CDR3 amino acids: CASSQDRLGQGIGIEKLFF. CDR3 in DNA: TGTGCCAGCAGCCAAGATCGGTTGGGACAGGGAATTGGTATTGAAAAACTGTTTTTT.

The chain links TRBV19 to TRBJ1-1, with D perhaps matching TRBD1 (5 bases). Germline CDR1 reads LNHDA; CDR2 reads SQIVND (reference sequence). Trimming left V 3 bases short and J 1 base short, with 9 bases between. The CDR3 covers 14 residues. The CDR3 sequence is CASSMTATNTEAFF. The CDR3 DNA sequence: TGTGCCAGTAGTATGACAGCCACGAACACTGAAGCTTTCTTT.

The rearrangement uses TRBV19 and TRBJ2-1, with a weak D call TRBD1 (6 bases). This CDR3 spans 13 amino acids. V dropped 10 bases and J dropped 6 bases, with 16 bases sitting between them. The germline gives CDR1 LNHDA, CDR2 SQIVND (reference sequence). The CDR3 region is CATETGLGNEQFF. The CDR3 DNA follows: TGTGCCACCGAGACAGGTCTTGGCAATGAGCAGTTCTTC.

This chain joins TRBV7-8 and TRBJ1-2; 11 bases align to TRBD1. The CDR3 runs 17 residues. Looked up from germline, CDR1 is SGHVS and CDR2 is FQNEAQ. Unmatched junction bases numbered 4, after V lost 1 base and J lost 0 bases. In DNA, the CDR3 is TGTGCCAGCAGCTTAGAAGGACAGGGGGCCCCTAACTATGGCTACACCTTC. Residues: CASSLEGQGAPNYGYTF.

The CDR3 region has the DNA TGTGCCAGCAGCCGGGAGGGGGCGCGTAACCATGAGCAGTTCTTC. This codes for CASSREGARNHEQFF. This chain joins TRBV5-4 and TRBJ2-1; tentatively, D is TRBD2 (8 bases). Per germline, CDR1 SGHNT and CDR2 YYREEE (reference sequence). CDR3 length: 15 residues. Between the trimmed V and J ends, which lost 4 bases and 8 bases, there was a span of 19 bases.

J is TRBJ1-5 and V is TRBV7-6; D possibly corresponds to TRBD1 (6 bases). The CDR3 totals 13 residues. In germline, CDR1 is SGHVS, CDR2 FNYEAQ. V was trimmed by 5 bases and J by 5 bases, leaving 10 bases between them. CDR3 DNA: TGTGCCAGCAGCCCAGGGGCCGATCAGCCCCAGCATTTT. Its translation: CASSPGADQPQHF.

This chain joins TRBV6-6 and TRBJ2-5, with TRBD1 matching 8 bases. The trim removed 6 bases at V and 5 bases at J, leaving 8 bases unmatched. The CDR3 is made up of 14 amino acids. The germline CDR1 and CDR2 sequences are MNHNY and SVGAGI (reference sequence). The CDR3 loop reads CASSTDRVHETQYF. CDR3 in DNA: TGTGCCAGCAGCACGGACAGGGTGCACGAGACCCAGTACTTC.

The V call is TRBV6-6, the J call TRBJ1-1; possible D gene TRBD1, 6 bases. CDR3 length: 16 amino acids. Trimming removed 7 bases from V and 1 base from J, with 19 bases in between. The germline V gene has CDR1 MNHNY and CDR2 SVGAGI (reference sequence). The CDR3 spells CASTLEMGAENTEAFF. The CDR3 DNA reads TGTGCCAGCACCCTAGAGATGGGGGCTGAGAACACTGAAGCTTTCTTT.

The V call is TRBV29-1, the J call TRBJ1-4, with 10 nucleotides matching TRBD1. V lost 6 bases and J lost 5; bases outside the gene matches: 3. CDR3 length equals 13 residues. Germline lookup yields CDR1 SQVTM and CDR2 ANQGSEA. The CDR3 DNA reads TGCAGCGTGACGGGACAGGGGAATGAAAAACTGTTTTTT. Its translation is CSVTGQGNEKLFF.